These 27 T cell receptor beta chains share one sample of origin, sequenced in a study of T cells in Graves' hyperthyroidism and ophthalmopathy. TCR beta CDR3 regions were amplified from RNA transcripts. The HTBI primer set drove a first-round RT-PCR of the TCR CDR3. MiXCR was run by TCRdb on the multiplex PCR reads, yielding one entry per CDR3 protein. The table includes around 240,000 distinct CDR3 sequences, roughly 15% detected once. The specimen sequenced was blood. Receptor source: a woman aged 40 to 50 with Graves' hyperthyroidism that later progressed to Graves' ophthalmopathy.

This clonotype was counted many times. The chain uses TRBV19 and TRBJ1-1; the D gene is possibly TRBD1 (5 bases). This CDR3 is built from 12 residues. V dropped 10 bases and J dropped 4 bases, with 13 bases sitting between them. Germline values: CDR1 LNHDA, CDR2 SQIVND (reference sequence). The CDR3 bases are TGTGCCACCTTAACGGGGCCCACTGAAGCTTTCTTT. It codes for CATLTGPTEAFF.

The chain uses TRBV10-3 and TRBJ2-1; D perhaps matches TRBD2 (6 bases). The J call may not be correct, given that the DNA end is closer to TRBJ2-7. This CDR3 is 14 amino acids long. The germline V gene encodes CDR1 ENHRY and CDR2 SYGVKD. The CDR3 reads CAISTRRLDNEQYV. CDR3 nucleotides: TGTGCCATCAGTACGAGGCGACTAGACAATGAGCAGTACGTC.

This clonotype was seen ten or more times. This chain links TRBV28 with TRBJ2-3; 8 bases are shared with TRBD1. This CDR3 region has 16 residues. Germline CDR1 MDHEN, CDR2 SYDVKM. After removal of 4 bases from V and 4 bases from J, the junction contained 10 bases not matched to a gene. The CDR3 nucleotides read TGTGCCAGCAGTTCCGAGACAGGGGTCATCGCAGATACGCAGTATTTT. Protein: CASSSETGVIADTQYF.

This clonotype was found many times. The chain is built from TRBV7-8 and TRBJ1-2; no definite D call. Germline-derived CDR1 and CDR2 are SGHVS and FQNEAQ. The ends were cut back, 5 bases at V and 7 bases at J, with 23 bases in the middle. The CDR3 is 16 residues long. The CDR3 here is CASSAQTVSAASGYTF. Here the CDR3 DNA reads TGTGCCAGCAGCGCACAAACGGTTTCCGCGGCCTCTGGCTACACCTTC.

This clonotype was detected ten times or more. V usage is TRBV2 and J usage is TRBJ1-6; D not certain. Per germline, CDR1 SNHLY and CDR2 FYNNEI. V was clipped by 10 bases and J by 9 bases, with 22 bases between them. The CDR3 sequence is 15 residues long. CDR3 nucleotides: TGTGCCACGGTACTTGACGGAGGTCGGGGTTCACCCCTCCACTTT. It yields the protein CATVLDGGRGSPLHF.

This clonotype was found many times. The rearrangement joins TRBV7-3 to TRBJ2-1; 10 nucleotides agree with TRBD2. The germline V gene encodes CDR1 SGHTA and CDR2 FQGTGA. The trim removed 3 bases at V and 7 bases at J, leaving 6 bases unmatched. The CDR3 has 15 residues. This CDR3 reads CASSLTSGYENEQFF. Written as DNA, the CDR3 is TGTGCCAGCAGCTTGACTAGCGGGTATGAGAATGAGCAGTTCTTC.

This clonotype was seen many times. The CDR3 region is CASSPLGGVLYF. In DNA form, the CDR3 reads TGTGCCAGCTCACCCCTAGGCGGGGTTTTGTACTTC. The chain couples TRBV18 to TRBJ2-5, with D possibly TRBD2 on 6 matching bases. Germline V gene sequence: CDR1 KGHSH, CDR2 LQKENI. The CDR3 has 12 residues. The V and J ends lost 3 bases and 13 bases respectively, with 15 bases between them.

This clonotype was found many times. The V call is TRBV7-3, the J call TRBJ2-1; D is undetermined. The CDR3 has 13 amino acids. Trimming cost V 3 bases and J 5 bases, with 8 bases left between them. Germline CDR1 SGHTA, CDR2 FQGTGA. The DNA for the CDR3 is TGTGCCAGCAGCTTCTTGGCCCACAATGAGCAGTTCTTC. Translating gives CASSFLAHNEQFF.

The table lists this clonotype with many counts. The chain couples TRBV2 to TRBJ1-5; 8 nucleotides line up with TRBD1. The CDR3 consists of 18 residues. CDR1 and CDR2 from the germline V gene are SNHLY and FYNNEI. V lost 4 bases to trimming and J lost 0 bases; unmatched junction nucleotides: 11. CDR3: CASSAIGGQGYSNQPQHF. In DNA, the CDR3 is TGTGCCAGCAGTGCCATAGGCGGACAGGGATATAGCAATCAGCCCCAGCATTTT.

About this clonotype itself: A much larger clone sits a single nucleotide away, making a read error possible. V is TRBV28 and J is TRBJ2-7; 7 bases map to TRBD2. Germline CDR1 and CDR2: MDHEN and SYDVKM. CDR3 length equals 15 residues. The ends lost 5 bases at V and 2 bases at J; junction bases unmatched: 9. CDR3 DNA sequence: TGTGCCAGCAGTCCCGGGGGGACCCATGCCTACGAGCAGTACTTC. Translating it yields CASSPGGTHAYEQYF.

This clonotype showed up many times. V gene TRBV18 combines with J gene TRBJ1-5, with 9 nucleotides matching TRBD1. V was pared by 3 bases and J by 4 bases, with 4 bases of the junction left unmatched. The germline V gene encodes CDR1 KGHSH and CDR2 LQKENI. The CDR3 covers 15 residues. CDR3 nucleotides: TGTGCCAGCTCACCGGGGACAGGGAGGAATCAGCCCCAGCATTTT. Translated, it gives CASSPGTGRNQPQHF.

The chain's CDR3 is CASSHLTGVPLYGYTF. The CDR3 DNA reads TGTGCCAGCAGCCACCTCACAGGGGTCCCCCTCTATGGCTACACCTTC. The chain uses TRBV7-8 and TRBJ1-2, with TRBD1 identical over 7 bases. Germline values: CDR1 SGHVS, CDR2 FQNEAQ. The CDR3 sequence is 16 residues long. J gave up 4 bases and V 5 bases, and 13 bases lay outside the gene matches.

With regard to this clonotype: A much larger clone lies a single base off, so this may be a read error. This chain joins TRBV12-3 or TRBV12-4 and TRBJ1-5; D possibly corresponds to TRBD1 (6 bases). Trimming shortened V by 1 base and J by 7 bases, and 11 bases separated the two germline ends. The CDR3 contains 14 residues. The CDR3 sequence: CASSLGGGGQPQHF. The CDR3 DNA follows: TGTGCCAGCAGTTTAGGGGGGGGCGGGCAGCCCCAGCATTTT.

This clonotype has more than one count but fewer than ten. The V and J genes are TRBV4-1 and TRBJ2-5, with 13 bases matching TRBD2. The J segment lost 5 bases and the V segment lost 3 bases, leaving 6 bases of the junction unmatched. Germline-derived CDR1 and CDR2 are MGHRA and YSYEKL. The CDR3 is made up of 16 amino acids. CDR3 sequence reads: CASSQLGLAGVETQYF. Here the CDR3 DNA reads TGCGCCAGCAGCCAGTTAGGACTAGCGGGAGTGGAGACCCAGTACTTC.

At least ten counts were recorded for this clonotype. The rearrangement uses TRBV5-5 and TRBJ2-3; TRBD2 matches at 7 bases. Trimming removed 10 bases from V and 4 bases from J; junction bases left unmatched: 15. CDR3 size: 15 residues. The germline V gene has CDR1 SGHKS and CDR2 YYEKEE (reference sequence). CDR3 loop: CAYSYGRESSDTQYF. CDR3 DNA sequence: TGTGCCTACTCGTATGGGCGGGAGTCCTCAGATACGCAGTATTTT.

CDR3 in DNA: TGTGCCAGCAGCCAGGCCGAGTTGAACACAGATACGCAGTATTTT. This encodes CASSQAELNTDTQYF. The V and J genes are TRBV4-2 and TRBJ2-3; D remains unclear. Looked up from germline, CDR1 is LGHNA and CDR2 is YNFKEQ. V was shortened by 3 bases and J by 2 bases, with 12 bases between the two germline ends. This CDR3 has 15 amino acids.

The chain carries TRBV4-2 and TRBJ2-5; a possible D gene is TRBD2 (6 bases). Trimming stripped 3 bases from V and 0 bases from J, with 17 bases between. The CDR3 has 17 residues. Germline lookup yields CDR1 LGHNA and CDR2 YNFKEQ. The CDR3 sequence is CASSQGGERSNQETQYF. The CDR3 bases are TGTGCCAGCAGCCAGGGCGGGGAGCGGTCGAACCAAGAGACCCAGTACTTC.

Many counts were recorded for this clonotype. This chain connects TRBV11-2 to TRBJ2-1; weak D call: TRBD1 (6 bases). The V gene lost 4 bases and the J gene lost 8 bases, with 15 bases spanning the gap. The CDR3 is made up of 14 amino acids. Germline CDR1 and CDR2: SGHAT and FQNNGV. CDR3 amino acids: CASSSTRGYDEQFF. CDR3 DNA: TGTGCCAGCAGCTCAACCAGGGGTTACGATGAGCAGTTCTTC.

The CDR3 sequence is CASSLTGAFTEAFF. The CDR3 DNA follows: TGTGCCAGCAGCTTGACAGGGGCCTTCACTGAAGCTTTCTTT. The chain has TRBV5-5 and TRBJ1-1; TRBD1 aligns across 7 bases. The length of the CDR3 is 14 residues. The germline V gene has CDR1 SGHKS and CDR2 YYEKEE (reference sequence). Trimming removed 1 base from V and 4 bases from J; junction bases left unmatched: 4.

This clonotype was counted only a few times. This rearrangement joins TRBV5-1 to TRBJ2-7; TRBD2 matches at 11 bases. V trimming: 3 bases; J trimming: 2 bases; junction bases outside the gene matches: 7. The CDR3 sequence is 16 residues long. Germline V CDR1 and CDR2: SGHRS, YFSETQ. The CDR3 DNA follows: TGCGCCAGCAGCTGGGGGTATAGCGGGAGGGCCTACGAGCAGTACTTC. Protein: CASSWGYSGRAYEQYF.

This clonotype appeared many times. The chain recombines TRBV20-1 with TRBJ2-2, with 7 bases identical to TRBD2. Germline trimming cut 1 base from V and 4 bases from J; bases unmatched to any gene: 6. CDR1 is DFQATT, CDR2 SNEGSKA, per germline (reference sequence). This CDR3 comprises 15 residues. The chain's CDR3 is CSARGGSLFTGELFF. DNA of the CDR3: TGCAGTGCTAGAGGCGGGAGTCTCTTCACCGGGGAGCTGTTTTTT.

Many counts were recorded for this clonotype. The chain is built from TRBV20-1 and TRBJ2-7, with D uncertain. The CDR3 totals 14 residues. Germline loops: CDR1 DFQATT, CDR2 SNEGSKA (reference sequence). V was clipped by 5 bases and J by 2 bases, with 16 bases between them. In nucleotides, the CDR3 is TGCAGTGCTCCCGGGCGCCAGAATACCTACGAGCAGTACTTC. It yields the protein CSAPGRQNTYEQYF.

CDR3 residues: CASTLLVSTDTQYF. DNA for the CDR3: TGTGCCAGCACGCTCCTCGTGAGCACAGATACGCAGTATTTT. The V call is TRBV2, the J call TRBJ2-3; D is uncertain. This CDR3 spans 14 amino acids. CDR1 SNHLY and CDR2 FYNNEI come from the germline V gene. Trimming took 7 bases from V and 0 from J, leaving 11 bases between them.

This clonotype has more than one count but fewer than ten. The CDR3 sequence is CASSLNSAGVGGEQFF. The CDR3, as DNA: TGTGCCAGCAGTTTAAATTCCGCGGGAGTGGGCGGTGAGCAGTTCTTC. V is TRBV27 and J is TRBJ2-1, with 7 bases fitting TRBD2. After removal of 2 bases from V and 9 bases from J, the junction contained 13 bases not matched to a gene. Germline V gene sequence: CDR1 MNHEY, CDR2 SMNVEV (reference sequence). This CDR3 is built from 16 residues.

This clonotype was detected ten times or more. The rearrangement links TRBV7-6 to TRBJ2-2, with no clear D. The CDR3 sequence is 15 residues long. The V and J ends lost 5 bases and 1 base respectively, with 11 bases between them. CDR1 is SGHVS and CDR2 is FNYEAQ in the germline V gene. The CDR3 bases are TGTGCCAGCAGCCCCCGCGGAGAGAACACCGGGGAGCTGTTTTTT. It specifies CASSPRGENTGELFF. Looking up the rest from reference TRBV7-6 and TRBJ2-2 gives the full variable domain: GAGVSQSPRYKVTKRGQDVALRCDPISGHVSLYWYRQALGQGPEFLTYFNYEAQQDKSGLPNDRFSAERPEGSISTLTIQRTEQRDSAMYRCASSPRGENTGELFFGEGSRLTVL.

The V gene is TRBV20-1, the J gene TRBJ1-5; D is unresolved. The CDR3 covers 12 residues. Trimming cost V 4 bases and J 4 bases, with 8 bases left between them. Germline V gene lookup returns CDR1 DFQATT and CDR2 SNEGSKA (reference sequence). CDR3 DNA sequence: TGCAGTGCTATCAGCGGGAATCAGCCCCAGCATTTT. Residues: CSAISGNQPQHF.

This clonotype was seen ten or more times. V is TRBV3-1 and J is TRBJ1-1; D gene uncertain. The V end lost 1 base, the J end lost 1 base, and 7 bases lay between the germline ends. The CDR3 is 14 amino acids. Looked up from germline, CDR1 is LGHDT and CDR2 is YNNKEL (reference sequence). CDR3 DNA sequence: TGTGCCAGCAGCCAAGGGGTCGGGAACACTGAAGCTTTCTTT. It is translated as CASSQGVGNTEAFF.